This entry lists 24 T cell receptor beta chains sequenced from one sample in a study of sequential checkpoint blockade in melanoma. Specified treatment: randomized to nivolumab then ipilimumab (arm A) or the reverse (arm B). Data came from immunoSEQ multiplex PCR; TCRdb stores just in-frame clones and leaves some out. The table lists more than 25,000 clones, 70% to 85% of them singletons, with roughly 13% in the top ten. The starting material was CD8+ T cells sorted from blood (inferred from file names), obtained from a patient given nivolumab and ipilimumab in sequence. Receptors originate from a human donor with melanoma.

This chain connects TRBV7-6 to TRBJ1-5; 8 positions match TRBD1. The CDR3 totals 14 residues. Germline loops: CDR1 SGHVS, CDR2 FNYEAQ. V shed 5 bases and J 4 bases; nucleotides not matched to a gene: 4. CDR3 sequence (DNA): TGTGCCAGCAGCAGCGGACAGGGTAATCAGCCCCAGCATTTT. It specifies CASSSGQGNQPQHF.

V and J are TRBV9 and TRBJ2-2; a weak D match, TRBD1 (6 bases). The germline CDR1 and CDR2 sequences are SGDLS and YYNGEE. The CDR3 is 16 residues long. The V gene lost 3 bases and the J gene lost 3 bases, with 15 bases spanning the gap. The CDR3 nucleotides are TGTGCCAGCAGCGCCCAGTGGGGGCTGGACACCGGGGAGCTGTTTTTT. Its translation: CASSAQWGLDTGELFF.

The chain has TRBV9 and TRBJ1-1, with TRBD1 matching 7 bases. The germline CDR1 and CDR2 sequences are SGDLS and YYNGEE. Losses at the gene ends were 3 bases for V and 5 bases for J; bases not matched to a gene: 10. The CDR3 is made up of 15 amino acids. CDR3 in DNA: TGTGCCAGCAGCGCCCAGACAGGGCTCGGGACTGAAGCTTTCTTT. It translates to CASSAQTGLGTEAFF.

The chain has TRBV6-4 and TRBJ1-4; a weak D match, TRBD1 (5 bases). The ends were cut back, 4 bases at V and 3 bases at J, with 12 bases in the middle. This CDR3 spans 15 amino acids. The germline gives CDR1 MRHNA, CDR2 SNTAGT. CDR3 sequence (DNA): TGTGCCAGCAGTGCGACAGCTTCCGCTAATGAAAAACTGTTTTTT. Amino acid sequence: CASSATASANEKLFF.

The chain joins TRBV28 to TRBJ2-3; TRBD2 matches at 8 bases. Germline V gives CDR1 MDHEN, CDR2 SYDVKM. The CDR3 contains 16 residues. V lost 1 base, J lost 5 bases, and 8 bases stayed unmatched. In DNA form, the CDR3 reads TGTGCCAGCAGTTTATTCTTAGCGGGGAGAGGAGATACGCAGTATTTT. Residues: CASSLFLAGRGDTQYF.

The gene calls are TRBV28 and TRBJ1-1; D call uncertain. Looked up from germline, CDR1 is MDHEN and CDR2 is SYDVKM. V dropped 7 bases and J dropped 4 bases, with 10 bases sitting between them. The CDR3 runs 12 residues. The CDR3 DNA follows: TGTGCCAGCAAACAGCAATTCACTGAAGCTTTCTTT. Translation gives CASKQQFTEAFF.

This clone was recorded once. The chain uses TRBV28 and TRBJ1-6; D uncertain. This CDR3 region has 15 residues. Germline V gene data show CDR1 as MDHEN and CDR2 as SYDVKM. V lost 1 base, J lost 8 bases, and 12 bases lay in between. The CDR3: CASSLYAGIDSPLHF. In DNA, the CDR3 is TGTGCCAGCAGTTTATACGCAGGTATTGATTCACCCCTCCACTTT.

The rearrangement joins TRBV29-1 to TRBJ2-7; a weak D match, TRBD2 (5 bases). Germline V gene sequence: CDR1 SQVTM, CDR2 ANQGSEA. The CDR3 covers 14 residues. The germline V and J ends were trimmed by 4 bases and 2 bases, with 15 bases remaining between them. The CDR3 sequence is CSVGERAHTYEQYF. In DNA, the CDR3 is TGCAGCGTTGGAGAGAGGGCTCATACCTACGAGCAGTACTTC.

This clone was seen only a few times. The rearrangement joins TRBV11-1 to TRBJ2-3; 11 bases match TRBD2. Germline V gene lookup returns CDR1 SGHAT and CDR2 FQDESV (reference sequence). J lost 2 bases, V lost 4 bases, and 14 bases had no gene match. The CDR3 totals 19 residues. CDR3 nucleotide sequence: TGTGCCAGCAGCTCGCGTACCCCCCCTAGCGGGGGGTCCACAGATACGCAGTATTTT. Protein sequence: CASSSRTPPSGGSTDTQYF.

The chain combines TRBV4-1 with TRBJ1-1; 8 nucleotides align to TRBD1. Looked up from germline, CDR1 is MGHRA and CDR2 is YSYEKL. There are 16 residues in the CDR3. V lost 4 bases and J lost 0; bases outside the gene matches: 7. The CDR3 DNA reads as TGCGCCAGCAGCCCAACAGGGGGGACGGTGAACACTGAAGCTTTCTTT. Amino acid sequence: CASSPTGGTVNTEAFF.

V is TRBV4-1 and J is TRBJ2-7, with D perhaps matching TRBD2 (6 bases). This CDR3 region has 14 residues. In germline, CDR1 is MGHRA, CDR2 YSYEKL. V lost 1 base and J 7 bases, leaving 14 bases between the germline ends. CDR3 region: CASSQADYLEEQYF. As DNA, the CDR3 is TGCGCCAGCAGCCAAGCGGACTACCTTGAGGAGCAGTACTTC.

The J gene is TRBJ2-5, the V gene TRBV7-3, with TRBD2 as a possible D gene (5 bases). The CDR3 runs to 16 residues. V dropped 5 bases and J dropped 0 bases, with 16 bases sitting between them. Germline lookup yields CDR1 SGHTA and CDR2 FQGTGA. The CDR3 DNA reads TGTGCCAGCAGCAAGCGGCCTCCCGGGTACCAAGAGACCCAGTACTTC. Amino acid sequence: CASSKRPPGYQETQYF.

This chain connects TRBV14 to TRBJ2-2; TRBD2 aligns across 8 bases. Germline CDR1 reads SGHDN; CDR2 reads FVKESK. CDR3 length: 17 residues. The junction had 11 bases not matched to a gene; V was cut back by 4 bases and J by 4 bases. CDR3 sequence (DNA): TGTGCCAGCAGCCTCCGAGGGACTAGTGGTGTCACCGGGGAGCTGTTTTTT. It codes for CASSLRGTSGVTGELFF.

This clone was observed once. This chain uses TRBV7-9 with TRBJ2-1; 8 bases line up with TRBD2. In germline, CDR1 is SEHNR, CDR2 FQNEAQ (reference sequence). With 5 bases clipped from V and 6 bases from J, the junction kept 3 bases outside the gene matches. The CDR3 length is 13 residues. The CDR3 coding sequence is TGTGCCAGCAGCAGACTAGCGACCAATGAGCAGTTCTTC. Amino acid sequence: CASSRLATNEQFF.

The CDR3 region has the DNA TGTGCCACCGGCCAGGGGGAAAACATTCAGTACTTC. This translates into CATGQGENIQYF. This chain uses TRBV15 with TRBJ2-4, with 7 bases aligning to TRBD1. In germline, CDR1 is LNHNV, CDR2 YYDKDF (reference sequence). This CDR3 is built from 12 residues. J gave up 5 bases and V 8 bases, and 3 bases lay outside the gene matches. Full variable domain (rest looked up from reference TRBV15 and TRBJ2-4): DAMVIQNPRYQVTQFGKPVTLSCSQTLNHNVMYWYQQKSSQAPKLLFHYYDKDFNNEADTPDNFQSRRPNTSFCFLDIRSPGLGDTAMYLCATGQGENIQYFGAGTRLSVL.

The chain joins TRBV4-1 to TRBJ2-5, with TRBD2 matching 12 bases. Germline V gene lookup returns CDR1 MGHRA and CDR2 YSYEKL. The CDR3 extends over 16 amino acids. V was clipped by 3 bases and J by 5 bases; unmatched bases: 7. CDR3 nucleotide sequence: TGCGCCAGCAGCCAGGGGTCGCTAGCGGGGGGGGAGACCCAGTACTTC. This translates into CASSQGSLAGGETQYF.

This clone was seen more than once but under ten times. The CDR3 loop is CASSILGQGNSPLHF. CDR3 bases: TGTGCCAGTAGTATCTTGGGACAGGGGAATTCACCCCTCCACTTT. V and J are TRBV19 and TRBJ1-6; TRBD1 matches 10 bases. Germline CDR1 is LNHDA and CDR2 is SQIVND (reference sequence). J gave up 7 bases and V 3 bases, and 3 bases lay outside the gene matches. The CDR3 is 15 residues long.

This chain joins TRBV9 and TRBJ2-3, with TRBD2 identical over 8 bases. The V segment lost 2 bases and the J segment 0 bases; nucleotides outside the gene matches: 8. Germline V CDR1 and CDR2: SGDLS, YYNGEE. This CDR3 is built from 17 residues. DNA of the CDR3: TGTGCCAGCAGCGTCGCTCGTAGCGGGGCTAGCACAGATACGCAGTATTTT. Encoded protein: CASSVARSGASTDTQYF.

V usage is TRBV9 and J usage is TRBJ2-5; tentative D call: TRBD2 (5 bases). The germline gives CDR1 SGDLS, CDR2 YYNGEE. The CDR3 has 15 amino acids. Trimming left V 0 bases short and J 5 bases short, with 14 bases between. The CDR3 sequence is CASSVAAPRGETQYF. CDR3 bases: TGTGCCAGCAGCGTAGCGGCCCCTAGAGGGGAGACCCAGTACTTC. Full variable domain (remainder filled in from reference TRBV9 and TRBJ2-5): DSGVTQTPKHLITATGQRVTLRCSPRSGDLSVYWYQQSLDQGLQFLIQYYNGEERAKGNILERFSAQQFPDLHSELNLSSLELGDSALYFCASSVAAPRGETQYFGPGTRLLVL.

CDR3 DNA sequence: TGTGCCAGCAGCGCTCCAAGCGGGAGCTCCTACAATGAGCAGTTCTTC. It specifies CASSAPSGSSYNEQFF. V and J are TRBV9 and TRBJ2-1; 8 bases agree with TRBD2. Germline trimming cut 3 bases from V and 0 bases from J; bases unmatched to any gene: 5. The CDR3 length is 16 residues. Per the germline V gene, CDR1 is SGDLS and CDR2 is YYNGEE.

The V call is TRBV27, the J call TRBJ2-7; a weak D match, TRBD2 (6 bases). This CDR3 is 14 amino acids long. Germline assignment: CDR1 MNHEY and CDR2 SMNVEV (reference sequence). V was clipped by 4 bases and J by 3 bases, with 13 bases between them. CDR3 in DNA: TGTGCCAGCAGTTACGGGGGTCGCCTCTACGAGCAGTACTTC. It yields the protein CASSYGGRLYEQYF.

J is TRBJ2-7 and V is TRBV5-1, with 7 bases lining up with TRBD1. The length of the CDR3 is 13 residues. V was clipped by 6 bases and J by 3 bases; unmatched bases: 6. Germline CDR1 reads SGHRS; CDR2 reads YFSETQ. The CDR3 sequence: CASTGDSIYEQYF. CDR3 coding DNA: TGCGCCAGCACTGGGGACAGTATCTACGAGCAGTACTTC. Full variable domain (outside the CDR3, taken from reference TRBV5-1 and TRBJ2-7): KAGVTQTPRYLIKTRGQQVTLSCSPISGHRSVSWYQQTPGQGLQFLFEYFSETQRNKGNFPGRFSGRQFSNSRSEMNVSTLELGDSALYLCASTGDSIYEQYFGPGTRLTVT.

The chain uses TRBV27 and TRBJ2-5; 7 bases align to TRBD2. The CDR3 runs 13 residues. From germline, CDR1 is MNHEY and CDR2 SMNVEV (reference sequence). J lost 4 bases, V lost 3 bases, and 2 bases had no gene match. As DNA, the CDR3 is TGTGCCAGCAGTTTTGGGGGGGGAGAGACCCAGTACTTC. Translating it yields CASSFGGGETQYF.

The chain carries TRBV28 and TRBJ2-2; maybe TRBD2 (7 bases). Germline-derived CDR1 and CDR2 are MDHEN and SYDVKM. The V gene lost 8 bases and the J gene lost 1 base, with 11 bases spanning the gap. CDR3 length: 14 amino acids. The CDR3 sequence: CASRGAMNTGELFF. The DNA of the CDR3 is TGTGCCAGCCGGGGGGCAATGAACACCGGGGAGCTGTTTTTT.